This TCR beta chain was obtained from a study of identical twins. Germline V gene sequence: CDR1 SGDLS, CDR2 YYNGEE. The CDR3 sequence is 15 residues long. V lost 3 bases and J lost 5, with 18 bases in between. Template switching introduced a universal primer site, and the cDNA bore unique molecular identifiers. TCRdb re-analysed the 5' RACE reads in MiXCR, keeping a single row per CDR3 protein. The sample yields roughly 750,000 distinct CDR3 sequences, about 20% seen once. This clonotype was counted a few times. These same records also appear under a second study, on T cells expressing NK-cell markers.

Input material: PBMCs. V usage is TRBV9 and J usage is TRBJ2-7; tentative D call: TRBD1 (7 bases). The sequence was collected from a woman aged 18-29 years in good health. The CDR3: CASSGQGRLAHEQYF. CDR3 sequence (DNA): TGTGCCAGCAGCGGACAGGGACGGCTAGCGCACGAGCAGTACTTC. Full variable domain (remainder filled in from reference TRBV9 and TRBJ2-7): DSGVTQTPKHLITATGQRVTLRCSPRSGDLSVYWYQQSLDQGLQFLIQYYNGEERAKGNILERFSAQQFPDLHSELNLSSLELGDSALYFCASSGQGRLAHEQYFGPGTRLTVT.